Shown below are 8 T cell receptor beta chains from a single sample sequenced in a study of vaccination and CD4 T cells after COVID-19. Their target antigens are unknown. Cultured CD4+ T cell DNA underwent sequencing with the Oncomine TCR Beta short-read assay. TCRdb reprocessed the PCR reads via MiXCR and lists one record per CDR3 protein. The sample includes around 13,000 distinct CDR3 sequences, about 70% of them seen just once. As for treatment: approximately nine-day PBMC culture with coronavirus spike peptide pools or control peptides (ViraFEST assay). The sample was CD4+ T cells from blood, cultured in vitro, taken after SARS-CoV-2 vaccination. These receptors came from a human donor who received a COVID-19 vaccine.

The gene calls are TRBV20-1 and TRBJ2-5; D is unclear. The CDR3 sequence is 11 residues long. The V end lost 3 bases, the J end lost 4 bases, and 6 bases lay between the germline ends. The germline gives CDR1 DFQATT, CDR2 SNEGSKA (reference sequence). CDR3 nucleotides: TGCAGTGCTAGGAAGGCAGAGACCCAGTACTTC. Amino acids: CSARKAETQYF.

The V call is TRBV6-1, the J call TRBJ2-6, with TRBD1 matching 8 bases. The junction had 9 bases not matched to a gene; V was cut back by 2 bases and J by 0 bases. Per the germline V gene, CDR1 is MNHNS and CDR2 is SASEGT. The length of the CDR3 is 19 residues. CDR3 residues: CASSEPGQALISGANVLTF. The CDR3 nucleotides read TGTGCCAGCAGTGAACCGGGACAGGCCCTAATCTCTGGGGCCAACGTCCTGACTTTC.

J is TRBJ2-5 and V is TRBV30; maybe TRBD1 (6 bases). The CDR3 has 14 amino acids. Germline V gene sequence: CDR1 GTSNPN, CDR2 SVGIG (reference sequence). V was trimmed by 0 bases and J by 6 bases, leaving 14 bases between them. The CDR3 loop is CAWSVQQGVKTQYF. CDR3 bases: TGTGCCTGGAGTGTACAACAGGGTGTAAAGACCCAGTACTTC.

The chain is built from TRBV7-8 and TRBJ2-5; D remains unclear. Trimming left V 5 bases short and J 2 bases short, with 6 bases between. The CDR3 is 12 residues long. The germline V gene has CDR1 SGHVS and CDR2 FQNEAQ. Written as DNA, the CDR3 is TGTGCCAGCAGCCCCTCTCAAGAGACCCAGTACTTC. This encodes CASSPSQETQYF.

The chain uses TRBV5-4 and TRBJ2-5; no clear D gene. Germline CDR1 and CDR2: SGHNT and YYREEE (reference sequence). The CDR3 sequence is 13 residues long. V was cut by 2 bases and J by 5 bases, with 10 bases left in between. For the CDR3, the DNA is TGTGCCAGCAGCTTACAGCCTCGGGAGACCCAGTACTTC. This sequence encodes CASSLQPRETQYF. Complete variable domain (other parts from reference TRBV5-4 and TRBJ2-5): ETGVTQSPTHLIKTRGQQVTLRCSSQSGHNTVSWYQQALGQGPQFIFQYYREEENGRGNFPPRFSGLQFPNYSSELNVNALELDDSALYLCASSLQPRETQYFGPGTRLLVL.

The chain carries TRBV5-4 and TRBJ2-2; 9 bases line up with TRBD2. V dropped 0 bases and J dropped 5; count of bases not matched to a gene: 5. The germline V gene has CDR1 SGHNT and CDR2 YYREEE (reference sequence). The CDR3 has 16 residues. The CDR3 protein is CASSLAAGGDTGELFF. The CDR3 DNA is TGTGCCAGCAGCTTGGCCGCGGGGGGGGATACCGGGGAGCTGTTTTTT.

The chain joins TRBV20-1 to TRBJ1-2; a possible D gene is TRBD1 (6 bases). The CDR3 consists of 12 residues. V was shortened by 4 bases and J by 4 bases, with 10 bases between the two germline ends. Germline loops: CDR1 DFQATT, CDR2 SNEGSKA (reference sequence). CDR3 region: CSANRGSYGYTF. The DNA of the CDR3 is TGCAGTGCTAATAGGGGGAGCTATGGCTACACCTTC.

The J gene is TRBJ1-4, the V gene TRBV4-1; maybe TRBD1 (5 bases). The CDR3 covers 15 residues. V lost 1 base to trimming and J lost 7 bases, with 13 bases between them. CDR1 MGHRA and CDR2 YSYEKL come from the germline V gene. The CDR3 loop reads CASSQGAGLGEKLFF. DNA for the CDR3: TGCGCCAGCAGCCAAGGAGCGGGGCTAGGTGAAAAACTGTTTTTT.